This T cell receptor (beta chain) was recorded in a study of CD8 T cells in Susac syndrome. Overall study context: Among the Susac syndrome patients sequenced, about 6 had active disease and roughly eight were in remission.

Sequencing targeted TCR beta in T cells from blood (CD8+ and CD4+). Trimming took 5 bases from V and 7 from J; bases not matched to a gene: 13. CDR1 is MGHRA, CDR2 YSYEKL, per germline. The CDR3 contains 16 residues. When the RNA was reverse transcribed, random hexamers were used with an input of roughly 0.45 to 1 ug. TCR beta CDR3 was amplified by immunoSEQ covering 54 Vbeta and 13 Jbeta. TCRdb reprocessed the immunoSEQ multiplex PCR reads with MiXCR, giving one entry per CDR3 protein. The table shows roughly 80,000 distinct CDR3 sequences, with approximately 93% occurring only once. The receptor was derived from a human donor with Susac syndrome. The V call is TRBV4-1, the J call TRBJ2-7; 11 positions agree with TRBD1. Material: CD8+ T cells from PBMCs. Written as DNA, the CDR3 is TGCGCCAGCAGCAATGCCGGACAGGGGGCTTTTTGGGAGCAGTACTTC. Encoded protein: CASSNAGQGAFWEQYF.